The subject of this entry is one T cell receptor beta chain. Its specificity is not known. The ends lost 3 bases at V and 8 bases at J; junction bases unmatched: 4. Germline CDR1 is SGHTS and CDR2 is YDEGEE. This CDR3 has 15 amino acids. This specimen comes from a study of cytomegalovirus exposure and HLA in healthy donors. Study-wide points: The study flagged 150 to 200 TCR beta chains as cytomegalovirus-associated. The authors later found TCR association rates varying by HLA locus, with DRB1 most and HLA-C fewest. Reports showed the classifier diagnosing cytomegalovirus status with high specificity and sensitivity.

The PCR used 60 Vbeta and 13 Jbeta primers. The protocol was immunoSEQ multiplex PCR, while the TCRdb copy is restricted to in-frame clones and leaves out a portion. The sample contains 140,000 or so clones, roughly 80% of which appear only once. The chain recombines TRBV5-8 with TRBJ2-1; the match to TRBD2 covers 14 bases. The sequence was obtained from a female donor in good health and CMV-seronegative. The sequenced sample was PBMCs. Written as DNA, the CDR3 is TGTGCCAGCAGCTGGGGGACTAGCGGGAGTTATGAGCAGTTCTTC. This codes for CASSWGTSGSYEQFF.